These 9 T cell receptor beta chains were sequenced from one sample in a study of T-cell reconstitution after alpha-beta-depleted transplantation in children. This sample's TCRbeta library carried unique molecular identifier barcodes. Each CDR3 protein gets one entry after TCRdb re-called the PCR reads with MiXCR. The sample has 600,000 or so distinct CDR3 sequences, about 21% seen once. Source: PBMCs, mostly from graft donor cells, taken 360 days after TCRalphabeta/CD19-depleted stem cell transplant. The receptor source for this set is a boy in the first two years of life who had a stem cell transplant for acute myeloid leukemia, so the T cells may come from the graft donor.

The CDR3 coding sequence is TGCAGTGCTAGAGACGGGGGGGCCGGTGCCTTGGATGAGCAGTTCTTC. Translating it yields CSARDGGAGALDEQFF. V usage is TRBV20-1 and J usage is TRBJ2-1; 8 bases fit TRBD2. CDR3 length: 16 amino acids. Trimming removed 0 bases from V and 8 bases from J; junction bases left unmatched: 12. CDR1 and CDR2 (germline): DFQATT, SNEGSKA (reference sequence).

In regard to this clonotype: A much larger clone differs by one base, so this may be a read error. The rearrangement uses TRBV20-1 and TRBJ2-3, with a weak D call TRBD2 (6 bases). The CDR3 runs to 15 residues. Trimming took off 3 bases at V and 5 bases at J, with 18 bases between the two ends. The germline V gene has CDR1 DFQATT and CDR2 SNEGSKA (reference sequence). The CDR3 spells CSASVLRGTGDTQYF. The CDR3 coding sequence is TGCAGTGCTAGTGTACTACGGGGGACCGGAGATACGCAGTATTTT.

Only a few counts were recorded for this clonotype. This chain uses TRBV27 with TRBJ2-3; 10 bases fit TRBD2. The germline gives CDR1 MNHEY, CDR2 SMNVEV (reference sequence). The J segment lost 0 bases and the V segment lost 3 bases, leaving 6 bases of the junction unmatched. The CDR3 is made up of 17 amino acids. The CDR3 spells CASSLSGGGLSTDTQYF. CDR3 sequence (DNA): TGTGCCAGCAGTTTGAGCGGGGGGGGACTGAGCACAGATACGCAGTATTTT.

This clonotype was recorded many times. This rearrangement joins TRBV6-5 to TRBJ2-1; D is possibly TRBD1 (7 bases). Trimming cost V 6 bases and J 3 bases, with 18 bases left between them. Germline V gene sequence: CDR1 MNHEY, CDR2 SVGAGI. CDR3 size: 16 residues. CDR3 sequence (DNA): TGTGCCAGCAGGCCACGGAGGGGGCCGGGCTACAATGAGCAGTTCTTC. Translated: CASRPRRGPGYNEQFF.

The chain couples TRBV20-1 to TRBJ1-5; D may be TRBD1 (5 bases). The V and J ends lost 3 bases and 0 bases respectively, with 12 bases between them. There are 15 residues in the CDR3. Germline CDR1 reads DFQATT; CDR2 reads SNEGSKA (reference sequence). DNA for the CDR3: TGCAGTGCTAGGTTGGGGGAATATAGCAATCAGCCCCAGCATTTT. Protein product: CSARLGEYSNQPQHF.

This clonotype was counted between two and nine times. A much larger clone differs by one base, so this may be a read error. The V and J genes are TRBV6-1 and TRBJ1-1; D remains ambiguous. The CDR3 contains 13 residues. V was shortened by 2 bases and J by 0 bases, with 4 bases between the two germline ends. Germline CDR1 and CDR2: MNHNS and SASEGT. DNA of the CDR3: TGTGCCAGCAGTGAAAGGCTGAACACTGAAGCTTTCTTT. Translating it yields CASSERLNTEAFF.

The chain combines TRBV11-2 with TRBJ2-7; 7 bases agree with TRBD1. Per the germline V gene, CDR1 is SGHAT and CDR2 is FQNNGV. J was trimmed by 0 bases and V by 0 bases; bases with no gene match: 5. This CDR3 is built from 16 residues. The CDR3 region is CASSLEQQGTSYEQYF. The CDR3 region has the DNA TGTGCCAGCAGCTTAGAACAACAGGGGACCTCCTACGAGCAGTACTTC.

Concerning this clonotype itself: This may be a read error, as it is one base from a much larger clone. It is likely a read error, because the conserved phenylalanine at the end of the CDR3 is missing. The chain joins TRBV12-3 or TRBV12-4 to TRBJ2-7, with 9 bases aligning to TRBD1. The CDR3 runs to 17 residues. J lost 5 bases, V lost 4 bases, and 15 bases had no gene match. CDR3 DNA: TGTGCCAGCAGTTCCATCAACCCGACAGGGGGGATCCACGAGCAGTACTGC. It codes for CASSSINPTGGIHEQYC.

In this sample, this clonotype turned up many times. V and J are TRBV13 and TRBJ1-5, with D hard to call. The CDR3 contains 12 residues. The germline V and J ends were trimmed by 3 bases and 5 bases, with 5 bases remaining between them. The V gene's germline CDR1 is PRHDT and CDR2 FYEKMQ (reference sequence). The CDR3 DNA follows: TGTGCCAGCAGCTTCAGGTATCAGCCCCAGCATTTT. Protein: CASSFRYQPQHF.